The entry below describes one TCR beta chain. Clones were sequenced by immunoSEQ multiplex PCR, and TCRdb holds only the in-frame ones, with some missing. The data show about 220,000 clones, about 80% seen once. This sample was included in a study of blood T cell repertoires in COVID-19. Study-wide context: The analysed material was cDNA or gDNA that came from T cells, B-cell-depleted T cells, or PBMCs.

This CDR3 is 14 amino acids long. Trimming took 4 bases from V and 7 from J; bases not matched to a gene: 5. CDR1 is SGDLS and CDR2 is YYNGEE in the germline V gene. The receptor was isolated from a woman aged 30 to 39 who had recovered from COVID-19. The sequencing sample was made of peripheral blood. The rearrangement links TRBV9 to TRBJ1-2; 12 nucleotides line up with TRBD1. The CDR3 DNA is TGTGCCAGCAGCCCGGGACAGGGGGCATCTGGCTACACCTTC. Its protein is CASSPGQGASGYTF.